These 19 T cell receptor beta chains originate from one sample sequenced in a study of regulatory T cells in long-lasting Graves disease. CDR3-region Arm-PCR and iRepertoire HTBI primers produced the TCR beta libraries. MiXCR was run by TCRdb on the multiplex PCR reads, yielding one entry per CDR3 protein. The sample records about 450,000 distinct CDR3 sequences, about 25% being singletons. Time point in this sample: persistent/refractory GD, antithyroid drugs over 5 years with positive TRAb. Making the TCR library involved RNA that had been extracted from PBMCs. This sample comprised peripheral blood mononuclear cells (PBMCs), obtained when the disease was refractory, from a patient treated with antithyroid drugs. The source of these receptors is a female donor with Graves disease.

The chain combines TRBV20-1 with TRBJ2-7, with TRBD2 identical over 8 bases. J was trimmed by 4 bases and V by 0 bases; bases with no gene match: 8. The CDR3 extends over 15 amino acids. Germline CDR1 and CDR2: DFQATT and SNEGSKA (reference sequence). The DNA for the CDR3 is TGCAGTGCTAGAGACCGACTAGCGTACGGGTACGAGCAGTACTTC. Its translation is CSARDRLAYGYEQYF.

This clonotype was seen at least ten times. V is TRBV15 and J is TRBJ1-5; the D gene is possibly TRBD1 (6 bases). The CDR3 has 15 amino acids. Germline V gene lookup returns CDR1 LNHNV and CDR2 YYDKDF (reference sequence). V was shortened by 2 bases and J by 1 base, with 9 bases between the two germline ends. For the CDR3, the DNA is TGTGCCACCAGCAGAAAGGGACACAGCAATCAGCCCCAGCATTTT. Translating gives CATSRKGHSNQPQHF. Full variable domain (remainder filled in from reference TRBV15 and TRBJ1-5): DAMVIQNPRYQVTQFGKPVTLSCSQTLNHNVMYWYQQKSSQAPKLLFHYYDKDFNNEADTPDNFQSRRPNTSFCFLDIRSPGLGDTAMYLCATSRKGHSNQPQHFGDGTRLSIL.

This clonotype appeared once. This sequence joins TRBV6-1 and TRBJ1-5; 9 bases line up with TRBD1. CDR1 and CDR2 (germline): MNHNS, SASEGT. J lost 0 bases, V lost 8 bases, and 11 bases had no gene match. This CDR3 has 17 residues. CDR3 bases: TGTGCCAGCGAAATTACCGGGACAGGGTTTAGCAATCAGCCCCAGCATTTT. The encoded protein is CASEITGTGFSNQPQHF.

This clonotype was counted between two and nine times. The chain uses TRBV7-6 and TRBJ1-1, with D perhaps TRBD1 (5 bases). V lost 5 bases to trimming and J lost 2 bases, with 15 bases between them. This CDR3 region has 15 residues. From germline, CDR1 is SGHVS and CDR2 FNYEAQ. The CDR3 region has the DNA TGTGCCAGCAGCCCTCTAGCGGGGCTAAACACTGAAGCTTTCTTT. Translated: CASSPLAGLNTEAFF. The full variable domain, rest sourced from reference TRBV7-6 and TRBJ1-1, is GAGVSQSPRYKVTKRGQDVALRCDPISGHVSLYWYRQALGQGPEFLTYFNYEAQQDKSGLPNDRFSAERPEGSISTLTIQRTEQRDSAMYRCASSPLAGLNTEAFFGQGTRLTVV.

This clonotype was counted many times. The CDR3 loop reads CASIGQTYEQYF. In nucleotides, the CDR3 is TGTGCCAGCATTGGACAGACCTACGAGCAGTACTTC. The chain links TRBV2 to TRBJ2-7, with D possibly being TRBD1 (6 bases). Trimming stripped 7 bases from V and 2 bases from J, with 9 bases between. Germline CDR1 is SNHLY and CDR2 is FYNNEI. The CDR3 runs to 12 residues.

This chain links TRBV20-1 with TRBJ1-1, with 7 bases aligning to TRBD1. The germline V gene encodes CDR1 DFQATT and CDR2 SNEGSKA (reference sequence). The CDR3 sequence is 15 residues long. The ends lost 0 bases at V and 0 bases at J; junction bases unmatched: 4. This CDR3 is CSAREIGQVNTEAFF. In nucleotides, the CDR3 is TGCAGTGCTAGAGAGATAGGACAGGTGAACACTGAAGCTTTCTTT.

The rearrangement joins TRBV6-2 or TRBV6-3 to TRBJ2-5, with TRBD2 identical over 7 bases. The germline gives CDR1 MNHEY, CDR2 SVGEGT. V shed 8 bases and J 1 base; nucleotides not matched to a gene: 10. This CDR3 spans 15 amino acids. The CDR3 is CASGASGGSQETQYF. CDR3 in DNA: TGTGCCAGCGGGGCTAGCGGAGGGTCCCAAGAGACCCAGTACTTC.

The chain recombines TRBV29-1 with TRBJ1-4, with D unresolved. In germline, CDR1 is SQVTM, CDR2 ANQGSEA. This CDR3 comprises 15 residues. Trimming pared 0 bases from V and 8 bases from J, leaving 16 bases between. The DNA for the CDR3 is TGCAGCGTTGAAGATCGAGCCAGTCAAGGGGAAAAACTGTTTTTT. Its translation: CSVEDRASQGEKLFF.

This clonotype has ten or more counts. CDR3 DNA: TGTGCCAGCAGTGTCGGCGGGTTTGGACCGATGAACACTGAAGCTTTCTTT. Translated, it gives CASSVGGFGPMNTEAFF. The chain employs TRBV6-1 and TRBJ1-1; D unclear. Germline CDR1 MNHNS, CDR2 SASEGT. Trimming pared 4 bases from V and 0 bases from J, leaving 18 bases between. This CDR3 contains 17 residues.

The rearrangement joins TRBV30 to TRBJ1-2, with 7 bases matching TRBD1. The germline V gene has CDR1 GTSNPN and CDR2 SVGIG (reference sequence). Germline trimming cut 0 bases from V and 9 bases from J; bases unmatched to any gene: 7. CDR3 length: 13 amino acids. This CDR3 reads CAWSVQGGLSYTF. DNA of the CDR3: TGTGCCTGGAGTGTACAAGGGGGCTTGAGCTACACCTTC. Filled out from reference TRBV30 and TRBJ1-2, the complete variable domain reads SQTIHQWPATLVQPVGSPLSLECTVEGTSNPNLYWYRQAAGRGLQLLFYSVGIGQISSEVPQNLSASRPQDRQFILSSKKLLLSDSGFYLCAWSVQGGLSYTFGSGTRLTVV.

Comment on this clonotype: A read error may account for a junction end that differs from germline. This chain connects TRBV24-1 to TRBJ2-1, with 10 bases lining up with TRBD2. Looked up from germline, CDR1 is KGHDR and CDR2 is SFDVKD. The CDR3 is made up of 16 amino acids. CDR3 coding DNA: TGTGCCACCAGTGACCGGACTAGCGGAACCTACAATGGGCAGTTCTTC. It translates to CATSDRTSGTYNGQFF.

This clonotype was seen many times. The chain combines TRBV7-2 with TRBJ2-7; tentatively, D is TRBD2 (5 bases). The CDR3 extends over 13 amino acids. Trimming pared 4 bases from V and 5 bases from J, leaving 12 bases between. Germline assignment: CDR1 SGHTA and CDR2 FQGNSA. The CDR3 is CASSYTSVHEQYF. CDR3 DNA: TGTGCCAGCAGCTACACTAGTGTGCACGAGCAGTACTTC. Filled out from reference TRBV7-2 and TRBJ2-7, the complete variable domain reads GAGVSQSPSNKVTEKGKDVELRCDPISGHTALYWYRQSLGQGLEFLIYFQGNSAPDKSGLPSDRFSAERTGGSVSTLTIQRTQQEDSAVYLCASSYTSVHEQYFGPGTRLTVT.

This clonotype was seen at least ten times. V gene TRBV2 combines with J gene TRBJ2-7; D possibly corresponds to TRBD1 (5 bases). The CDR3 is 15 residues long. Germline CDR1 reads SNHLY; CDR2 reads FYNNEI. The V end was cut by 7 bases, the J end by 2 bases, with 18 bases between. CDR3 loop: CASIPSQGITYEQYF. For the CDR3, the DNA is TGTGCCAGCATACCCTCGCAGGGAATTACCTACGAGCAGTACTTC.

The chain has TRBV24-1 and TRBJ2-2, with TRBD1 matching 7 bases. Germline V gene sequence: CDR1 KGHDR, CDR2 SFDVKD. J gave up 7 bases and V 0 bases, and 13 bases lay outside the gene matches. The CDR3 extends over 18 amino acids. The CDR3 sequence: CATSDLHVTGPGGGELFF. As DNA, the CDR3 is TGTGCCACCAGTGATTTGCATGTGACAGGGCCTGGGGGCGGGGAGCTGTTTTTT.

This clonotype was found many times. The CDR3 sequence: CASSEWEVTGELFF. The CDR3 DNA is TGTGCCAGCAGTGAGTGGGAGGTCACCGGGGAGCTGTTTTTT. The rearrangement links TRBV2 to TRBJ2-2; possible D gene TRBD2, 6 bases. CDR1 is SNHLY and CDR2 is FYNNEI in the germline V gene. This CDR3 is 14 amino acids long. Trimming pared 3 bases from V and 4 bases from J, leaving 9 bases between.

CDR3 coding DNA: TGTGCCAGCAGTGAATTCCTGGGTCGGGAGACCCAGTACTTC. Translating gives CASSEFLGRETQYF. The chain combines TRBV25-1 with TRBJ2-5; D not resolved. The CDR3 has 14 amino acids. Germline-derived CDR1 and CDR2 are MGHDK and SYGVNS. Trimming removed 1 base from V and 5 bases from J, with 11 bases in between.

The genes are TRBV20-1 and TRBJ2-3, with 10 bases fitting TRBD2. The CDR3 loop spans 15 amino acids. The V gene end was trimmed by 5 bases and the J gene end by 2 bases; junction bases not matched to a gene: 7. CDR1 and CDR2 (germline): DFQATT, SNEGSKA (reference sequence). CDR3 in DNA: TGCAGTGCTCCACTAGCGGGGTCTGTCACAGATACGCAGTATTTT. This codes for CSAPLAGSVTDTQYF.

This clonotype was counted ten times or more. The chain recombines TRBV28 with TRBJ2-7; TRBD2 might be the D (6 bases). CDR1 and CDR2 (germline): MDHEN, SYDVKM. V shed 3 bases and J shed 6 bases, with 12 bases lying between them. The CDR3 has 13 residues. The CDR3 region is CASSFYGDFEQYF. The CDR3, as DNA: TGTGCCAGCAGTTTTTATGGGGACTTCGAGCAGTACTTC. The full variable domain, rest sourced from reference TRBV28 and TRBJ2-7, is DVKVTQSSRYLVKRTGEKVFLECVQDMDHENMFWYRQDPGLGLRLIYFSYDVKMKEKGDIPEGYSVSREKKERFSLILESASTNQTSMYLCASSFYGDFEQYFGPGTRLTVT.

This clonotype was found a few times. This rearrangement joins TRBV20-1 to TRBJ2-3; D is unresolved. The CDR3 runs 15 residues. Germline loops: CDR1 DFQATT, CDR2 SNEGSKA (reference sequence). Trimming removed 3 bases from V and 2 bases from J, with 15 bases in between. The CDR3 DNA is TGCAGTGCTAGCGGGCCAGCGCGACACACAGATACGCAGTATTTT. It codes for CSASGPARHTDTQYF.